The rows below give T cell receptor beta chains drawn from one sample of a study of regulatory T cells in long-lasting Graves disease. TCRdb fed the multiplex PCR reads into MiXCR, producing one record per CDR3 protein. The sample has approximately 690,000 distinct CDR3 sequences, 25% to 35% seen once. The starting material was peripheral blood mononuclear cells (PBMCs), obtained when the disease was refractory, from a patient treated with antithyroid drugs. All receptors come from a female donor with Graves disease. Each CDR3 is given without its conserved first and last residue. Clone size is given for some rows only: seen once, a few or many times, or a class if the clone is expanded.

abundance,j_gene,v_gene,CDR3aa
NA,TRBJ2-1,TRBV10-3,AISESRAGPYNEQF
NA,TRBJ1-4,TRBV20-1,SALKQGLNEKLF
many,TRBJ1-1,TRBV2,ASSPNEIGMSTEAF
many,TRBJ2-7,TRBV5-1,ASSLGRNEQY
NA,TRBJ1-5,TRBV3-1,ASSQGQSSSQPQH
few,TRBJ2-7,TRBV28,ASSFRSEQY
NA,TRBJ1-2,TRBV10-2,ASSEVSYGYA
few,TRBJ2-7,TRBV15,ATSDRRQGGYEQY
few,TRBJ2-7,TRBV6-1,ASRLVDRTYEQY
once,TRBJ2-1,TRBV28,ASSPAIGTEQF
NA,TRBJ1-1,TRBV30,AWSFNRGSEAF
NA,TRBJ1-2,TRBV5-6,ASSFRGTGVSGRHYGYT
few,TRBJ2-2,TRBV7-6,ASSRRTTGELF
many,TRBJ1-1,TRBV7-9,ASSLGGDGTEAF
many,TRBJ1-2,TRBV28,ASSLFQSSNYGYT
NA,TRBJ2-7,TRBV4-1,ASSQSAVYEQY
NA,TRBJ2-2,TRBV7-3,ASSHAGTGELF
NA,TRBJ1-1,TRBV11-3,ASSQPRDGPEAF
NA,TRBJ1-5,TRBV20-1,SARVLPPQH
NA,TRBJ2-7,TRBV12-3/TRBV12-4,ASSFPGQYEQY
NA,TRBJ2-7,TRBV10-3,AIRDLVGEQY
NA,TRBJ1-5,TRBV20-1,SARGRGSQPQH
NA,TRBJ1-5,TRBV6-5,ASSYSGRVFGNQPQH
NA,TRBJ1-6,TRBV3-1,ASSRQGSGSPLH
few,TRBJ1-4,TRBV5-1,ASSQGLSEKLF
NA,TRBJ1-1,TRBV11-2,ASSAQGASNTEAF
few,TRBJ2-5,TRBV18,ASSPRPGVQETQY
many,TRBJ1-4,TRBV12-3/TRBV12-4,ASSFLRVEKLF
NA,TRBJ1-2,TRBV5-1,ASRPNIDRNNYGYT
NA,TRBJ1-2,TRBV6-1,ASSLIGDDGYT
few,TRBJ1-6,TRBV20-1,SALHRAGEPLH
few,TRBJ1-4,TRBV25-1,ASSTIRQGGNEKLF
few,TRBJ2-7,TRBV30,AWSVRLAGSYEQY
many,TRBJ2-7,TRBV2,ASSDPIFSDGDEQY
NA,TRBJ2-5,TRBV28,ASSFRVPGAKETQY
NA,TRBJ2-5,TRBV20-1,SAAKTGLEWETQY
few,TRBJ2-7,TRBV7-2,ASSRAGSGSSYEQY
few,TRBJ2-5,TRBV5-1,ASSLESRLAGVGETQY
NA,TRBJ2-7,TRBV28,ASSLPGAVDEQY
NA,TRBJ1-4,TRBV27,ASGGGRANEKLF
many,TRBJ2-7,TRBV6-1,ASSVTPGQPYEQY
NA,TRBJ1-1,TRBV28,ASSLSSEAS
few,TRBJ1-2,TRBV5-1,ASSGDRVHYGYT
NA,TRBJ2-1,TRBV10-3,AISESERGSYNEQF
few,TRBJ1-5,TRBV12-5,ASGLGRTPGQPQH
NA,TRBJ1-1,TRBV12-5,ASGIGLTEAF
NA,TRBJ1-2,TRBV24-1,ATSDASGGYGYT
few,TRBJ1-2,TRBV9,ASSVGTRGQSLTGGYT
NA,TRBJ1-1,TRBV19,ASWVVDTEAF
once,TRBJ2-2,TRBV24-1,ATSDRGLAESTGELF
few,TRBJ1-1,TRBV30,AWSVQYPGTGQDTEAF
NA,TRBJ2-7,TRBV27,ASSGTPTGMGEQY
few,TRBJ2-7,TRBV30,AWSVLAGGVGEQY
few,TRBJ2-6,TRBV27,ASSLNGKPGANVLT
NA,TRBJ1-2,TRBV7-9,ASSLEGQSPYGYT
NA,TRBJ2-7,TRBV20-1,SAREGGPHEQY
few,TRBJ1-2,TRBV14,ASSQGSRAT